Each of the 9 T cell receptor beta chains below was sequenced from the same sample in a study of T cell changes during pregnancy in multiple sclerosis. The protocol was immunoSEQ multiplex PCR, while the TCRdb copy is restricted to in-frame clones and leaves out a portion. The sample includes about 34,000 clones, about 87% of them seen just once. Sequences were derived from CD8+ T cells from peripheral blood mononuclear cells, sampled in the third trimester of pregnancy. Source of these receptors: a female donor with multiple sclerosis, enrolled in a pregnancy study.

The J gene is TRBJ2-5, the V gene TRBV9; 8 nucleotides agree with TRBD2. The germline CDR1 and CDR2 sequences are SGDLS and YYNGEE. CDR3 length: 15 amino acids. V was pared by 2 bases and J by 2 bases, with 5 bases of the junction left unmatched. Here the CDR3 DNA reads TGTGCCAGCAGCGTCGGGGGGGCAGGTCAAGAGACCCAGTACTTC. Translating it yields CASSVGGAGQETQYF. Full variable domain (outside the CDR3, taken from reference TRBV9 and TRBJ2-5): DSGVTQTPKHLITATGQRVTLRCSPRSGDLSVYWYQQSLDQGLQFLIQYYNGEERAKGNILERFSAQQFPDLHSELNLSSLELGDSALYFCASSVGGAGQETQYFGPGTRLLVL.

The chain employs TRBV7-9 and TRBJ2-7; D may be TRBD1 (8 bases). Germline V gene lookup returns CDR1 SEHNR and CDR2 FQNEAQ (reference sequence). This CDR3 region has 14 residues. Trimming pared 3 bases from V and 5 bases from J, leaving 14 bases between. The CDR3 DNA reads as TGTGCCAGCAGCTTTACAGGGGGAGGGGACGAGCAGTACTTC. Encoded protein: CASSFTGGGDEQYF. The full variable domain, its missing parts supplied by reference TRBV7-9 and TRBJ2-7, is DTGVSQNPRHKITKRGQNVTFRCDPISEHNRLYWYRQTLGQGPEFLTYFQNEAQLEKSRLLSDRFSAERPKGSFSTLEIQRTEQGDSAMYLCASSFTGGGDEQYFGPGTRLTVT.

V gene TRBV7-3 combines with J gene TRBJ2-1; 9 bases line up with TRBD1. J was trimmed by 7 bases and V by 5 bases; bases with no gene match: 3. The CDR3 is made up of 13 amino acids. In germline, CDR1 is SGHTA, CDR2 FQGTGA. CDR3 bases: TGTGCCAGCAGCCTCGACAGGGGGAATGAGCAGTTCTTC. Amino acid sequence: CASSLDRGNEQFF.

This chain links TRBV11-2 with TRBJ2-5; D possibly corresponds to TRBD2 (6 bases). Looked up from germline, CDR1 is SGHAT and CDR2 is FQNNGV. V shed 8 bases and J shed 5 bases, with 18 bases lying between them. The CDR3 runs to 14 residues. CDR3 DNA: TGTGCCAGCCTGGGAGGCTCGGACTGGGAGACCCAGTACTTC. Translation gives CASLGGSDWETQYF.

The rearrangement uses TRBV2 and TRBJ1-2; tentative D call: TRBD1 (5 bases). The CDR3 has 13 residues. V dropped 6 bases and J dropped 4 bases, with 12 bases sitting between them. Germline CDR1 is SNHLY and CDR2 is FYNNEI. The CDR3 DNA follows: TGTGCCAGCAGGCGACAGCTCTTCTATGGCTACACCTTC. Translated, it gives CASRRQLFYGYTF.

The chain recombines TRBV4-3 with TRBJ1-1, with D tentatively TRBD1 (6 bases). This CDR3 has 15 amino acids. The germline CDR1 and CDR2 sequences are LGHNA and YSLEER. Trimming shortened V by 1 base and J by 4 bases, and 13 bases separated the two germline ends. The CDR3 nucleotides read TGCGCCAGCAGCCAAGTAGGCCAGGGGACCACTGAAGCTTTCTTT. Residues: CASSQVGQGTTEAFF.

This chain links TRBV27 with TRBJ2-7; no clear D. The CDR3 sequence is 13 residues long. CDR1 MNHEY and CDR2 SMNVEV come from the germline V gene (reference sequence). V was pared by 2 bases and J by 1 base, with 6 bases between. The CDR3 DNA sequence: TGTGCCAGCAGTTTAGGGCATTCCTACGAGCAGTACTTC. This sequence encodes CASSLGHSYEQYF.

The rearrangement links TRBV6-4 to TRBJ2-1, with 8 bases fitting TRBD2. CDR3 length: 15 residues. Germline-derived CDR1 and CDR2 are MRHNA and SNTAGT. The junction had 8 bases not matched to a gene; V was cut back by 2 bases and J by 8 bases. CDR3 sequence reads: CASSDAAGGQYEQFF. The CDR3 DNA sequence: TGTGCCAGCAGTGACGCGGCGGGGGGTCAATATGAGCAGTTCTTC.

J is TRBJ2-7 and V is TRBV27; possible D gene TRBD1, 6 bases. The V gene's germline CDR1 is MNHEY and CDR2 SMNVEV (reference sequence). The CDR3 runs 13 residues. V lost 3 bases and J lost 2, with 8 bases in between. CDR3 in amino acids: CASSFGDTYEQYF. The DNA for the CDR3 is TGTGCCAGCAGTTTTGGGGACACCTACGAGCAGTACTTC.